These T cell receptor beta chains were read from a single sample in a study of molecular identifiers for immune sequencing clone quantification. TCRdb reprocessed the PCR reads via MiXCR and lists one record per CDR3 protein. The table lists 300,000 to 400,000 distinct CDR3 sequences, about a fifth of them singletons. Specimen: naive CD8+ T cells from blood, with Jurkat cell RNA spiked in. All receptors derive from a human donor in good health. Some libraries in this study had Jurkat cell RNA spiked in. The CDR3 runs from the conserved cysteine through the conserved F or W. The D gene is left open where the match is weak. Size tells how often a clone was seen (once, few, many) or the class of an expanded clone, and some rows leave it out.

j_gene | d_gene | abundance | v_gene | CDR3nt | CDR3aa
TRBJ2-1 | TRBD2 | NA | TRBV7-9 | TGTGCCACAGCCCGGGGGGACTACAATGAGCAGTTCTTC | CATARGDYNEQFF
TRBJ1-1 | TRBD1 | few | TRBV13 | TGTGCCAGCAGCCTCCGGGACAGGGGGCGAAACACTGAAGCTTTCTTT | CASSLRDRGRNTEAFF
TRBJ2-3 | TRBD2 | NA | TRBV7-2 | TGTGCCAGCAGCTTAGTTGCGGGGGGGTCGCAGTCAGATACGCAGTATTTT | CASSLVAGGSQSDTQYF
TRBJ2-7 | NA | many | TRBV4-3 | TGCGCCAGCAGCCAAGAGGCGGGTTACGAGCAGTACTTC | CASSQEAGYEQYF
TRBJ1-6 | NA | many | TRBV19 | TGTGCCAGTAGTATTGGGGGCGCAAATTCACCCCTCCACTTT | CASSIGGANSPLHF
TRBJ2-3 | TRBD2 | few | TRBV20-1 | TGCAGTGCTAGAGATCTAGCGGGGATAGATACGCAGTATTTT | CSARDLAGIDTQYF
TRBJ1-5 | TRBD1 | many | TRBV27 | TGTGCCAGCAGCCACGGACAGGGTGGCAATCAGCCCCAGCATTTT | CASSHGQGGNQPQHF
TRBJ2-3 | TRBD2 | few | TRBV4-3 | TGCGCCAGCAGCCAAGATGCTGCGACTAGCAGTAGCACAGATACGCAGTATTTT | CASSQDAATSSSTDTQYF
TRBJ2-3 | NA | many | TRBV7-2 | TGTGCCAGCAGCCATTACGGACATCTATCTAGCACAGATACGCAGTATTTT | CASSHYGHLSSTDTQYF
TRBJ1-1 | TRBD1 | many | TRBV7-9 | TGTGCCAGCAGACCTCCCGGGACAGGGACGGACACTGAAGCTTTCTTT | CASRPPGTGTDTEAFF